This T cell receptor beta chain originates from a study of Tregs in tolerant kidney transplant recipients. Points from the study as a whole: Few patients were studied, so findings need validation in larger groups. Biological reproducibility was not directly addressed, but technical replication error appeared minimal.

Concerning this clone itself: Antigen unknown.

Thawed PBMCs were FACS-sorted into unstimulated CD4+CD25+CD127- regulatory T cells, CD4+CD25- non-regulatory cells, CD4 and CD8 cells. Assay used: immunoSEQ multiplex PCR; TCRdb lists only in-frame clones, some missing. The table lists around 230,000 clones, 65% to 85% of them singletons. The receptor comes from a human donor in good health. Sequenced sample: CD4+ T cells from blood.

The CDR3: CAWSPTGRNTEAFF. The CDR3 region has the DNA TGTGCCTGGAGCCCAACGGGGCGGAACACTGAAGCTTTCTTT. The chain recombines TRBV30 with TRBJ1-1; TRBD1 is a possible D gene (5 bases). The CDR3 is 14 amino acids. Trimming removed 3 bases at V and 1 base at J, with 12 bases between. CDR1 and CDR2 from the germline V gene are GTSNPN and SVGIG (reference sequence).